The rows below give T cell receptor beta chains drawn from one sample of a study of low-dose radiotherapy and immunotherapy resistance in tumors. One entry per CDR3 protein results from TCRdb running MiXCR on the reads. The sample lists 100,000 or so distinct CDR3 sequences; 9.4% were seen once. The sequenced sample was PBMCs, obtained before treatment. These receptors were collected from a male donor with prostate cancer. Both conserved end residues are part of each CDR3. D genes are given only for firm matches. Only part of the rows carry a size: once, few, many, or a class if the clone is expanded.

size	J	D	V	CDR3	DNA
-	TRBJ2-1	TRBD2	TRBV6-5	CASSLRGLAWSPYNEQFF	TGTGCCAGCAGTTTACGCGGACTAGCGTGGAGCCCCTACAATGAGCAGTTCTTC
-	TRBJ1-4	-	TRBV6-6	CASSYSGGEKLFF	TGTGCCAGCAGTTACTCGGGGGGGGAAAAACTGTTTTTT
many	TRBJ1-4	-	TRBV4-3	CASSQVSLNEKLFF	TGCGCCAGCAGCCAAGTATCGCTCAATGAAAAACTGTTTTTT
many	TRBJ2-5	-	TRBV20-1	CSARDPGSETQYF	TGCAGTGCTAGAGACCCTGGTTCGGAGACCCAGTACTTC
many	TRBJ2-3	TRBD2	TRBV30	CAGRERGVDTQYF	TGTGCCGGCAGGGAGCGGGGGGTAGATACGCAGTATTTT
many	TRBJ2-2	-	TRBV12-3/TRBV12-4	CASSFAGLNTGELFF	TGTGCCAGCAGTTTCGCGGGGTTGAACACCGGGGAGCTGTTTTTT
many	TRBJ1-1	-	TRBV28	CASSLSLNTEAFF	TGTGCCAGCAGTTTAAGTCTGAACACTGAAGCTTTCTTT
many	TRBJ2-7	-	TRBV28	CASSYGNSYEQYF	TGTGCCAGCAGTTACGGGAACTCCTACGAGCAGTACTTC
many	TRBJ2-7	-	TRBV7-2	CASSLVSGGYSYEQYF	TGTGCCAGCAGCTTAGTCTCCGGCGGGTATTCCTACGAGCAGTACTTC
many	TRBJ2-1	-	TRBV28	CATLARAEAYNEQFF	TGTGCCACCTTAGCGCGAGCAGAAGCCTACAATGAGCAGTTCTTC